The T cell receptor beta chain under discussion was sequenced for a study of T cells after yellow fever vaccination. Study observations and caveats: Sorted repertoires could include abundant contaminating clonotypes from bulk cells. The secondary T-cell response peaked on day 5, not day 15, but was weaker.

V shed 6 bases and J 10 bases; nucleotides not matched to a gene: 9. Germline V CDR1 and CDR2: SGDLS, YYNGEE. The CDR3 is 14 residues long. Synthesis of TCR cDNA relied on 5'RACE template switching, which attached a universal primer site and UMIs. Each CDR3 protein is one row after TCRdb ran MiXCR on the 5' RACE reads. The sample holds about 630,000 distinct CDR3 sequences; approximately 13% are singletons and the top ten take more than 13%. This clonotype was picked up a small number of times. Its cognate antigen is unknown. The starting material was PBMCs, obtained on the day of the yellow fever booster vaccination. This chain connects TRBV9 to TRBJ2-1; 11 nucleotides line up with TRBD2. This sequence originates from a man aged 25 to 40 who received the YFV17D yellow fever vaccine. CDR3 loop: CASNPSGRKVEQFF. The CDR3 DNA sequence: TGTGCCAGCAACCCTAGCGGGAGGAAGGTGGAGCAGTTCTTC.